This entry describes one T cell receptor (beta chain). Its cognate antigen has yet to be identified. Nothing much larger sits one base from this clone, and base qualities are not available. This entry belongs to a study of long-term antiretroviral therapy in people with HIV (dated by TCRdb to 2021 to 2024). Regarding the research as a whole: The earliest samples were collected approximately a decade before the 2015 WHO recommendation for immediate ART, a period when ART was typically delayed until CD4 counts fell. Whether ART initiation and durable HIV suppression were associated with changes in peripheral blood TRB repertoire composition and diversity was tested in a retrospective serial study. From 30 adults with confirmed HIV infection, the cohort provided 150 to 200 cryopreserved PBMC samples, gathered serially across a mean of around six years (range 1-12). Of the approximately 28 participants with HIV, about a dozen were female. No cross-contamination during QIAcube processing was shown when test extractions of a monoclonal T-cell line were performed alongside roughly 30 polyclonal samples. Overall results and qualifications from the work: Inferences about post-ART repertoire changes were limited because no data were available on ART adherence, viral resistance or therapy changes. Narrower CDR3 length ranges were observed in HIV repertoires than in controls, and an antigen-experienced repertoire with only a slight naive shift after ART was suggested by the network structure. Expanded TRB clones identified before ART initiation dominated the repertoire across all time points, though the dominance fluctuated and decreased in many PLHIV after ART. Unsorted PBMC were profiled instead of sorted CD4+ and CD8+ T cells because pre-ART samples had limited cell numbers. A significant increase in TRB diversity was found to be associated with ART initiation, although TRB diversity was observed to remain significantly below that of transplant donor controls even after long-term ART. Because PBMC availability was limited, only the TCR beta chain was sequenced, with no alpha chain pairing. The samples span the years 2004 to 2017, and the ART regimens used at that time may not be as effective as current regimens.

To be included, a participant needed at least one PBMC sample from before ART initiation plus at least two post-ART samples. All participants with HIV were treated in the United States of America. Before DNA extraction, cryopreserved samples of about 1-11 million PBMC were thawed and then washed. At the time of the earliest PBMC sample for each participant with HIV, ages ranged from roughly 23 to 55 years. PBMC samples were contributed by each participant from 1-4 timepoints before ART initiation and 2-8 timepoints after ART initiation, with a median of 7 samples. Serial HIV viral load, CD4+ T-cell count, ART history and demographic data were obtained for every participant. Genomic DNA was extracted from unsorted PBMC with a Qiagen kit on a QIAcube, processed in batches of 12 samples. Sequencing of the TRB variable region was done with the immunoSEQ hsTCRB v3.0 assay at survey level resolution. The target sequencing depth for TRB was 40,000-50,000 T-cell genomes per sample. TRB libraries were pooled and sequenced on an Illumina MiSeq using a v3 150-cycle kit. The study's processing was this. Repertoire analysis was performed in R inside a reproducible Nextflow workflow that covered QC, data transformation and analysis. LymphoSeq2, an R package for AIRR-Seq data exploration, was used to implement custom analyses. A few samples that produced fewer than 5000 total TRB sequences were removed, so 150 to 200 HIV repertoires were analyzed. Among the roughly 190 retained HIV repertoires, 55 to 65 were collected before ART initiation and roughly 130 after ART initiation. Each repertoire was downsampled to 5000 TRB nucleotide sequences, and summary statistics were averaged across 100 downsampling iterations. Only TRB sequences with CDR3 regions of at least seven amino acids were retained for analysis. Two measures captured diversity: a Shannon entropy-derived clonality score and the Gini coefficient. In the repertoire networks, any two of the top 5000 CDR3 amino acid sequences were connected whenever the two sequences differed by an edit distance of one. For TRB CDR3 amino acid sequences, GLIPH2 was used to predict antigen specificity groups and MHC restriction. CDR3 amino acid sequences were matched against VDJdb and McPAS-TCR to flag known CMV, EBV, HIV or tissue antigen associations. Pre-ART, post-ART and control groups were compared with Wilcoxon signed-rank tests and Holm-Bonferroni correction. TCRdb took this table from immuneACCESS and kept in-frame rearrangements with V and J called. Such tables lack part of the clones; where checked against another copy, unresolved V genes explain under half of the gap, and the rest is unexplained. V, J and clone size derive from that table, while D and trimming were established from the DNA sequence. Within this sample are roughly 21,000 clones, with around 86% of them counted one time only. The ten most abundant clones make up 12% of the sample.

CDR1 SGHAT and CDR2 FQNNGV were looked up in the germline V gene. The CDR3 spans 16 residues, from the cysteine through the phenylalanine. Only CDR3 DNA remains: 48 bases, in frame from the first base. Between the V and J ends, shortened by 5 bases and 6 bases respectively, the junction contains 19 bases. The sample here was unsorted PBMCs, taken 0.1 years before starting antiretroviral therapy. This clonotype was sampled from a man aged 40-49 years with HIV. The chain couples TRBV11-2 to TRBJ2-2, with the D gene too uncertain to name. The nucleotide sequence is TGTGCCAGCAGCCCCCGGCCTAGAATGAGTGCCGGGGAGCTGTTTTTT. This is translated as CASSPRPRMSAGELFF.